This T cell receptor (beta chain) stems from a study of blood T cells in healthy people across ages. The table lists this clonotype with a count of one. Its antigen remains unknown. CDR3 size: 13 residues. CDR1 is SGHVS and CDR2 is FQNEAQ in the germline V gene. The V gene lost 6 bases and the J gene lost 2 bases, with 11 bases spanning the gap. With a J-beta primer mix and a sample-barcoded 5' primer, a second PCR ran 7 to 11 cycles. TCRdb processed the 5' RACE reads anew with MiXCR; each CDR3 protein has one entry. The table has around 970,000 distinct CDR3 sequences, around 54% seen once. Broader study findings: Considered underestimates were the diversity estimates obtained from one million T cells. With age, beta diversity per million T cells declined roughly linearly, significantly by 30 to 40.

Sequencing was carried out using blood. The J gene is TRBJ2-7, the V gene TRBV7-8; tentatively, D is TRBD2 (5 bases). This receptor was obtained from an older woman in good health. Here the CDR3 reads CASSWERAYEQYF. The CDR3 DNA follows: TGTGCCAGCAGTTGGGAGAGGGCCTACGAGCAGTACTTC.